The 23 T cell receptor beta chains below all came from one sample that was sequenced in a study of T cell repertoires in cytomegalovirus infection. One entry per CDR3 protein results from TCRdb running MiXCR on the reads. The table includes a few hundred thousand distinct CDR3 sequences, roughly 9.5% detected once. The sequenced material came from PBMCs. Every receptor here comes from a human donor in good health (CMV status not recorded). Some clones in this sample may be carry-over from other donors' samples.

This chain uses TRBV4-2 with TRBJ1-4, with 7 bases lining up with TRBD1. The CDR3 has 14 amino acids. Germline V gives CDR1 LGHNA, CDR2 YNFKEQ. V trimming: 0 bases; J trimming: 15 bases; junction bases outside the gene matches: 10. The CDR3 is CASSQDPRDRALFF. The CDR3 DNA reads TGTGCCAGCAGCCAAGATCCAAGGGACAGAGCTTTGTTTTTT.

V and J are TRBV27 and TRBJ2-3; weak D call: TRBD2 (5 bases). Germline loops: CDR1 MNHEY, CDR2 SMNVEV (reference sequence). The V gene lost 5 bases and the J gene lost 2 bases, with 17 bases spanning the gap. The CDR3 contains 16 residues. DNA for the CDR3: TGTGCCAGCAGTCCAGCTCCCCGGGGATCCACAGATACGCAGTATTTT. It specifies CASSPAPRGSTDTQYF.

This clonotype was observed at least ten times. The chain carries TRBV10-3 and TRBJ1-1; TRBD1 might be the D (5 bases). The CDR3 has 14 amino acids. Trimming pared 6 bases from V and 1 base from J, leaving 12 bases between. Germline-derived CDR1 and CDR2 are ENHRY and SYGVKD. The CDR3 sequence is CAIRGGAENTEAFF. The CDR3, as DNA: TGTGCCATCAGAGGTGGGGCAGAGAACACTGAAGCTTTCTTT.

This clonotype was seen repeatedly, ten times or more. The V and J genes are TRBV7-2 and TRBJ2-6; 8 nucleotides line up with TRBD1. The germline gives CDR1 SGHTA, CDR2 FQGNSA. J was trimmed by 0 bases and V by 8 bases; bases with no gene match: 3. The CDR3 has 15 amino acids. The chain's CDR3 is CASGTGGSGANVLTF. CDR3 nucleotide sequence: TGTGCCAGCGGAACAGGGGGCTCTGGGGCCAACGTCCTGACTTTC.

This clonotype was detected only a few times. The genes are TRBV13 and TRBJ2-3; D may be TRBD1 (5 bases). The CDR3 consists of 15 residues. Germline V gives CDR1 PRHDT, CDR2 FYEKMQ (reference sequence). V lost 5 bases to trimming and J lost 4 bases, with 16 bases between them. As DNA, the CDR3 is TGTGCCAGCAGCCAATTTGAAGGGGCTTCAGATACGCAGTATTTT. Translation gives CASSQFEGASDTQYF.

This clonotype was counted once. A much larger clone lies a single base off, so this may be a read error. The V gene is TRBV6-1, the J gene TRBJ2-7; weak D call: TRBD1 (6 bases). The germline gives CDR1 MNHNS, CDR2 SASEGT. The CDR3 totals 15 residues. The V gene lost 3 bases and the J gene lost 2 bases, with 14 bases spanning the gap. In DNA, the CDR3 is TGTGCCAGCAGTGAGGGGGCGTATGTGGCCTACGAGCAGTACTTC. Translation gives CASSEGAYVAYEQYF.

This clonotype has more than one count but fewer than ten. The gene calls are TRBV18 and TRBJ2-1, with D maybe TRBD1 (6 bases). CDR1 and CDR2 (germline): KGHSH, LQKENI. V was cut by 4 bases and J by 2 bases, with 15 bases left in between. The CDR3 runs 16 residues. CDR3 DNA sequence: TGTGCCAGCTCACTCGGGACAAAACACCCCTACAATGAGCAGTTCTTC. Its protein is CASSLGTKHPYNEQFF. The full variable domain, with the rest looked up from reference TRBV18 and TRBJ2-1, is NAGVMQNPRHLVRRRGQEARLRCSPMKGHSHVYWYRQLPEEGLKFMVYLQKENIIDESGMPKERFSAEFPKEGPSILRIQQVVRGDSAAYFCASSLGTKHPYNEQFFGPGTRLTVL.

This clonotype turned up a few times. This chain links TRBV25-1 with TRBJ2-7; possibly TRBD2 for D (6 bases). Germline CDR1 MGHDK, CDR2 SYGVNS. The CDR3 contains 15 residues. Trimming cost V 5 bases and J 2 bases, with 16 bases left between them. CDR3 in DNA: TGTGCCAGCAGTCCTTCGGGGGACTTCCCCTACGAGCAGTACTTC. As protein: CASSPSGDFPYEQYF.

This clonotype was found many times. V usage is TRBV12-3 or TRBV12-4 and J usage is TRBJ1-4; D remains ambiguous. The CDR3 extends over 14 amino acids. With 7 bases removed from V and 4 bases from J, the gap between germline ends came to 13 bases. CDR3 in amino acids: CASISGNLNEKLFF. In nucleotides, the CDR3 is TGTGCCAGCATATCAGGAAATCTTAATGAAAAACTGTTTTTT.

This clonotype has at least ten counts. The CDR3, as DNA: TGTGCCAGCAGCCCTCAGGGGGCCGTACACACTGAAGCTTTCTTT. Amino acid sequence: CASSPQGAVHTEAFF. This chain uses TRBV7-2 with TRBJ1-1; TRBD1 aligns across 8 bases. This CDR3 contains 15 residues. Germline V lookup: CDR1 SGHTA, CDR2 FQGNSA. Trimming took 5 bases from V and 3 from J; bases not matched to a gene: 8.

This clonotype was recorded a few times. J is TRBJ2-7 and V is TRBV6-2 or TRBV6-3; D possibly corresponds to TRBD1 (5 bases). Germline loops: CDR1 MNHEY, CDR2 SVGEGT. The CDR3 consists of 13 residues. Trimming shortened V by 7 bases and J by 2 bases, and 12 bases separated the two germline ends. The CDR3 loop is CASTNRRTYEQYF. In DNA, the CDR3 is TGTGCCAGCACTAACAGGAGAACCTACGAGCAGTACTTC.

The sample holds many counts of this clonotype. Here the CDR3 reads CASSLIRAGGRATDTQYF. The CDR3 bases are TGTGCCAGCAGTCTTATTAGGGCTGGCGGGAGGGCCACAGATACGCAGTATTTT. The chain couples TRBV7-6 to TRBJ2-3, with 9 nucleotides matching TRBD2. This CDR3 spans 18 amino acids. Germline CDR1 reads SGHVS; CDR2 reads FNYEAQ. The V gene end was trimmed by 6 bases and the J gene end by 2 bases; junction bases not matched to a gene: 15.

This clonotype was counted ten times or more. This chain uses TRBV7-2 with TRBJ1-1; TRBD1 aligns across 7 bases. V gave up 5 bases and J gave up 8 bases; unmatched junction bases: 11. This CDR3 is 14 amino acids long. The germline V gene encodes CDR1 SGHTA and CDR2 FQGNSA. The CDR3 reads CASSPNPGTAEAFF. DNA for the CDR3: TGTGCCAGCAGCCCTAACCCTGGGACAGCGGAAGCTTTCTTT.

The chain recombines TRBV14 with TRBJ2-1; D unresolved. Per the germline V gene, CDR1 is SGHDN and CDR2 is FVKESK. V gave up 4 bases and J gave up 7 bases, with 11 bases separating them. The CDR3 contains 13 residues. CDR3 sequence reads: CASSLFKGNEQFF. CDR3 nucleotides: TGTGCCAGCAGCCTATTTAAAGGGAATGAGCAGTTCTTC.

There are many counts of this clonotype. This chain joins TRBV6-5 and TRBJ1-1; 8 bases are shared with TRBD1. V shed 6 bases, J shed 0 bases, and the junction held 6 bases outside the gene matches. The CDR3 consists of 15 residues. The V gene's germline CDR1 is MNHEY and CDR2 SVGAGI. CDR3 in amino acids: CASRKGQGLNTEAFF. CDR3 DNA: TGTGCCAGCAGGAAAGGACAGGGTTTGAACACTGAAGCTTTCTTT.

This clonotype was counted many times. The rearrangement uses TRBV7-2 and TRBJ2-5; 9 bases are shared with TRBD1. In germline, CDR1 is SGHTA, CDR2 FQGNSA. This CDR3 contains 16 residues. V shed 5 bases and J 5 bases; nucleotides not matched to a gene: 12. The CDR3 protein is CASSARRTGVWETQYF. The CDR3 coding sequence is TGTGCCAGCAGCGCACGAAGGACAGGGGTGTGGGAGACCCAGTACTTC.

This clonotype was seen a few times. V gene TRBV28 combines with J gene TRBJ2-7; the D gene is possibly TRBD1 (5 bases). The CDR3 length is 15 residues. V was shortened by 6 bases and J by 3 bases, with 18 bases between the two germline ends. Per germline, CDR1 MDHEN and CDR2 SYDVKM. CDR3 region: CASSPGSLALYEQYF. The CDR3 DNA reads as TGTGCCAGCAGCCCAGGGTCCCTGGCCCTCTACGAGCAGTACTTC.

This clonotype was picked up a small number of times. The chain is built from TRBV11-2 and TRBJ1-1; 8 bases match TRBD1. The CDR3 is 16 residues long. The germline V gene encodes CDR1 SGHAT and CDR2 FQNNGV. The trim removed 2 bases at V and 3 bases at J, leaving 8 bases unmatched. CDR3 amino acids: CASSLYQGAGDTEAFF. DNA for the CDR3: TGTGCCAGCAGCTTATACCAGGGGGCGGGGGACACTGAAGCTTTCTTT.

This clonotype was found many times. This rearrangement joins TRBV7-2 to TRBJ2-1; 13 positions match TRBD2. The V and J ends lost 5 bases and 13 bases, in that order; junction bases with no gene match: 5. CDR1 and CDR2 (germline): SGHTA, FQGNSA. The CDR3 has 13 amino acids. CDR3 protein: CASSGLAGDIQFF. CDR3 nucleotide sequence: TGTGCCAGCAGCGGACTAGCGGGGGACATTCAGTTCTTC.

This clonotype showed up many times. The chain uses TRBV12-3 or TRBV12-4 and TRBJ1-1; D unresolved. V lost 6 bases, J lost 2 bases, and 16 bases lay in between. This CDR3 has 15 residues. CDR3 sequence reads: CASSSVAGPNTEAFF. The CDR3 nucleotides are TGTGCCAGCAGCTCTGTTGCGGGCCCTAACACTGAAGCTTTCTTT.

CDR3 region: CASSITPPGQLNTEAFF. CDR3 sequence (DNA): TGTGCCAGCAGTATCACTCCTCCCGGGCAGCTGAACACTGAAGCTTTCTTT. V gene TRBV2 combines with J gene TRBJ1-1; D gene unclear. The CDR3 is 17 residues long. Per the germline V gene, CDR1 is SNHLY and CDR2 is FYNNEI. Between the trimmed V and J ends, which lost 5 bases and 0 bases, there was a span of 19 bases.

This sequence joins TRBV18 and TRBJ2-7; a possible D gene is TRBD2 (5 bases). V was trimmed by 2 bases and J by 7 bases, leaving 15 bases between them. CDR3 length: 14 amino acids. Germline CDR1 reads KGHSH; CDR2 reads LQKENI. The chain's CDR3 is CASSPTTPPGEQYF. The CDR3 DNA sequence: TGTGCCAGCTCACCAACTACTCCCCCGGGGGAGCAGTACTTC.

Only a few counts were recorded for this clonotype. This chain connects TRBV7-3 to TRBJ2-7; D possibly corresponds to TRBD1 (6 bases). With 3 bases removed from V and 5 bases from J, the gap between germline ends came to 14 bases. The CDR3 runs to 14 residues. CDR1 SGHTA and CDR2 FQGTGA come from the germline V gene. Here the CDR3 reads CASSFPQGIHEQYF. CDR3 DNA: TGTGCCAGCAGCTTCCCACAGGGAATCCACGAGCAGTACTTC.